This TCR beta chain was observed in a study of blood T cell repertoires in COVID-19. The study drew participants aged about 18 to 89 years from 20 to 30 US areas. TCRdb keeps only in-frame clones here, not all; method: immunoSEQ multiplex PCR. The data show around 300,000 clones, with around nine tenths seen just once and around 1.9% held by the top ten. Germline values: CDR1 KGHSH, CDR2 LQKENI. This CDR3 is 17 amino acids long. V was pared by 3 bases and J by 3 bases, with 20 bases between. The clonotype comes from a woman aged 55-75 years who had recovered from COVID-19. The sample consisted of PBMCs or T cells enriched from blood (not recorded which). This rearrangement joins TRBV18 to TRBJ1-2, with D perhaps TRBD1 (6 bases). The CDR3 region is CASSPSTGNRFHYGYTF. The CDR3 region has the DNA TGTGCCAGCTCACCCTCAACAGGGAACAGGTTTCACTATGGCTACACCTTC.